This T cell receptor (beta chain) was observed in a study of technical replicates of blood from a few donors. The CDR3 has 16 residues. Trimming took 0 bases from V and 0 from J; bases not matched to a gene: 2. CDR1 SGDLS and CDR2 YYNGEE come from the germline V gene. Only in-frame clones appear in the TCRdb table, and some are missing; sequencing was by immunoSEQ multiplex PCR. The sample has about 75,000 clones, around 97% seen once. The sequence was collected from a human donor in good health. Sequenced sample: T cells isolated from PBMCs. The V and J genes are TRBV9 and TRBJ2-2; 7 bases fit TRBD2. The CDR3: CASSVGGGTNTGELFF. DNA of the CDR3: TGTGCCAGCAGCGTAGGGGGGGGGACGAACACCGGGGAGCTGTTTTTT. The variable domain in full, completed from reference TRBV9 and TRBJ2-2, reads DSGVTQTPKHLITATGQRVTLRCSPRSGDLSVYWYQQSLDQGLQFLIQYYNGEERAKGNILERFSAQQFPDLHSELNLSSLELGDSALYFCASSVGGGTNTGELFFGEGSRLTVL.